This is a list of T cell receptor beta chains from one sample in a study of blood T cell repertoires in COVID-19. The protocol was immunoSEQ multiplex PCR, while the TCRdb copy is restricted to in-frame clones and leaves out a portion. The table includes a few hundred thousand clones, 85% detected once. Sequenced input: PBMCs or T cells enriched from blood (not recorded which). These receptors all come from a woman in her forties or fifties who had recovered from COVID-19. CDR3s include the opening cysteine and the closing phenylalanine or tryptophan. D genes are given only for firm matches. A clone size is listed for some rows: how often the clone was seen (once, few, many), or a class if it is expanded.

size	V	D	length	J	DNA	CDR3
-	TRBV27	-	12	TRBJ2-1	TGTGCCAGCAGTTTCGTTTCCGGTGAGCAGTTCTTC	CASSFVSGEQFF
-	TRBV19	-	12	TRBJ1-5	TGTGCCAGTAAGCAGGGGAATCAGCCCCAGCATTTT	CASKQGNQPQHF
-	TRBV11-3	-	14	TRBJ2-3	TGTGCCAGCAGCTTAGGGTCGGGGGAAGATACGCAGTATTTT	CASSLGSGEDTQYF
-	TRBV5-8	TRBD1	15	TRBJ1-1	TGTGCCAGCACCTCAGGTGGGACAGGGGGCTTTGAAGCTTTCTTT	CASTSGGTGGFEAFF
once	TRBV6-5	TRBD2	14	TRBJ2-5	TGTGCCAGCAGCCGCCGGGGAGGGGCAGAGACCCAGTACTTC	CASSRRGGAETQYF
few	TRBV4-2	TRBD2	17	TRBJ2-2	TGTGCCAGCAGCCAGGATTTAACGGGGGGGTACACCGGGGAGCTGTTTTTT	CASSQDLTGGYTGELFF
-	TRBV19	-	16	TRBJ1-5	TGTGCCAGTAGCGCACGACAGGCAAATAGCAATCAGCCCCAGCATTTT	CASSARQANSNQPQHF
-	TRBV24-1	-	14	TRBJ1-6	TGTGCCACCAGTGATGCTAGCTCTAATTCACCCCTCCACTTT	CATSDASSNSPLHF
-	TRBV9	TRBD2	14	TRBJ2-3	TGTGCCAGCAGCGTAGACGGGAGGACAGATACGCAGTATTTT	CASSVDGRTDTQYF
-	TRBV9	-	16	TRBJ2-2	TGTGCCAGCAGCTCCCTTGGGGGCGGGAACACCGGGGAGCTGTTTTTT	CASSSLGGGNTGELFF
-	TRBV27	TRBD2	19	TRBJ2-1	TGTGCCAGCAGTTCTCGGGCTAGCGGGGGGGGCATAAGGAACAATGAGCAGTTCTTC	CASSSRASGGGIRNNEQFF
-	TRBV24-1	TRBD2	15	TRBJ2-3	TGTGCCACCAGTGAAGGCGGGGGGAAAACAGATACGCAGTATTTT	CATSEGGGKTDTQYF
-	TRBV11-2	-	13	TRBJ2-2	TGTGCCAGCAAACTAACCTACACCGGGGAGCTGTTTTTT	CASKLTYTGELFF
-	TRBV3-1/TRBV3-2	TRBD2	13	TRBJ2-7	TGTGCCAGCGGACTAGCGGGTCTCTACGAGCAGTACTTC	CASGLAGLYEQYF
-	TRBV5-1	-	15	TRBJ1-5	TGCGCCAGCAGCGTGGGTCAGGGGATCAATCAGCCCCAGCATTTT	CASSVGQGINQPQHF
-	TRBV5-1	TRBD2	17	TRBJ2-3	TGCGCCAGCAGCCCCCGGGGGGCTAGCGGGGATACAGATACGCAGTATTTT	CASSPRGASGDTDTQYF
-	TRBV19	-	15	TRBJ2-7	TGTGCCAGTAGTAACGGACGGGCACAGGGATACGAGCAGTACTTC	CASSNGRAQGYEQYF
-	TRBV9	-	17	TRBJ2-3	TGTGCCAGCAGCGTAGGTCAGGGGACAAGGCGCACAGATACGCAGTATTTT	CASSVGQGTRRTDTQYF
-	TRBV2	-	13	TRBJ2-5	TGTGCCAGCGGCGTGGGGGCGGGAGAGACCCAGTACTTC	CASGVGAGETQYF
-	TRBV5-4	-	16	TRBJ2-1	TGTGCCAGCAGCTCCGAACAGAGACGCTCCTACAATGAGCAGTTCTTC	CASSSEQRRSYNEQFF
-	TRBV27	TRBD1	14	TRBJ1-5	TGTGCCAGCTCACGACAGGGGTCCAATCAGCCCCAGCATTTT	CASSRQGSNQPQHF
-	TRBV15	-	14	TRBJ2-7	TGTGCCACCAGCACCTCCGGGGGGCCCTACGAGCAGTACTTC	CATSTSGGPYEQYF
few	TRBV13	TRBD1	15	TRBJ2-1	TGTGCCAGCAGCCTTACCGGGACAGGGTATAATGAGCAGTTCTTC	CASSLTGTGYNEQFF
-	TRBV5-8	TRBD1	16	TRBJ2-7	TGTGCCAGCAACCTATTCACAGGGGAAATATCCTACGAGCAGTACTTC	CASNLFTGEISYEQYF
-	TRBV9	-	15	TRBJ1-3	TGTGCCAGCAGCGTAGTCGGGTTCTCTGGAAACACCATATATTTT	CASSVVGFSGNTIYF
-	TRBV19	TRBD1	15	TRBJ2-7	TGTGCCAGTAGTAGCCGGGACAGAAAATCCTACGAGCAGTACTTC	CASSSRDRKSYEQYF
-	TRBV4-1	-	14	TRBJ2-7	TGCGCCAGCAGCCAAGAGGGGGGCTCCTACGAGCAGTACTTC	CASSQEGGSYEQYF
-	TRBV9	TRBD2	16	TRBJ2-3	TGTGCCAGCAGCGTAGAAGTAGCGGGGCATAGAGATACGCAGTATTTT	CASSVEVAGHRDTQYF